Presented here are 12 T cell receptor beta chains from one specimen sequenced in a study of pediatric ulcerative colitis. Repertoires were generated with immunoSEQ multiplex PCR, while TCRdb's copy carries only in-frame clones and drops some. The sample holds around 64,000 clones; 70% to 90% are singletons and the top ten take around 3.5%. The sequencing sample was made of blood. The receptors come from a boy younger than 18 with severe ulcerative colitis.

The DNA of the CDR3 is TGTGCCAGCAGCCCTACTATCACCGGGGAGCTGTTTTTT. This gives the protein CASSPTITGELFF. The chain has TRBV7-8 and TRBJ2-2, with D hard to call. This CDR3 region has 13 residues. CDR1 and CDR2 from the germline V gene are SGHVS and FQNEAQ. V was cut by 5 bases and J by 4 bases, with 8 bases left in between.

The rearrangement joins TRBV9 to TRBJ1-1; D may be TRBD1 (5 bases). This CDR3 is 13 amino acids long. The germline V gene has CDR1 SGDLS and CDR2 YYNGEE. Trimming pared 7 bases from V and 1 base from J, leaving 11 bases between. In DNA, the CDR3 is TGTGCCAGCGGTGACAGACCGAACACTGAAGCTTTCTTT. This codes for CASGDRPNTEAFF.

The gene calls are TRBV6-5 and TRBJ2-3, with 8 bases matching TRBD1. The germline CDR1 and CDR2 sequences are MNHEY and SVGAGI. J gave up 3 bases and V 5 bases, and 4 bases lay outside the gene matches. The CDR3 runs to 14 residues. The CDR3 DNA sequence: TGTGCCAGCAGTCGCGGACAGGGAACAGATACGCAGTATTTT. This translates into CASSRGQGTDTQYF.

The sample holds a few counts of this clone. V and J are TRBV11-2 and TRBJ1-1; no definite D call. V was trimmed by 2 bases and J by 1 base, leaving 2 bases between them. The CDR3 spans 12 residues. Looked up from germline, CDR1 is SGHAT and CDR2 is FQNNGV. Here the CDR3 reads CASSLTNTEAFF. The CDR3 DNA sequence: TGTGCCAGCAGCTTAACGAACACTGAAGCTTTCTTT.

CDR3: CASSHVVRTGDGTGELFF. The CDR3 nucleotides read TGTGCCAGCAGCCATGTCGTCAGGACAGGGGACGGCACCGGGGAGCTGTTTTTT. This chain connects TRBV27 to TRBJ2-2; TRBD1 aligns across 9 bases. This CDR3 spans 18 amino acids. Trimming took 6 bases from V and 4 from J; bases not matched to a gene: 15. From germline, CDR1 is MNHEY and CDR2 SMNVEV (reference sequence).

The V gene is TRBV18, the J gene TRBJ2-7; 8 nucleotides match TRBD2. CDR1 is KGHSH and CDR2 is LQKENI in the germline V gene. This CDR3 is 16 amino acids long. V lost 5 bases to trimming and J lost 5 bases; unmatched junction nucleotides: 14. The CDR3 bases are TGTGCCAGCTCATTTACCGCGGGACTAGTCTATGACGAGCAGTACTTC. Its protein product is CASSFTAGLVYDEQYF.

The chain employs TRBV19 and TRBJ2-7; 11 bases align to TRBD2. CDR1 is LNHDA, CDR2 SQIVND, per germline (reference sequence). The CDR3 spans 15 residues. The V segment lost 1 base and the J segment 2 bases; nucleotides outside the gene matches: 1. CDR3 amino acids: CASSIGLAGPYEQYF. The CDR3 DNA is TGTGCCAGTAGTATAGGACTAGCGGGACCCTACGAGCAGTACTTC.

The V gene is TRBV7-6, the J gene TRBJ2-1; no firm D call. CDR1 and CDR2 (germline): SGHVS, FNYEAQ. The CDR3 loop spans 14 amino acids. V gave up 0 bases and J gave up 8 bases, with 11 bases separating them. The CDR3 sequence is CASSLAWNGYEQFF. In DNA, the CDR3 is TGTGCCAGCAGCTTAGCTTGGAACGGGTATGAGCAGTTCTTC. The full variable domain, with the rest looked up from reference TRBV7-6 and TRBJ2-1, is GAGVSQSPRYKVTKRGQDVALRCDPISGHVSLYWYRQALGQGPEFLTYFNYEAQQDKSGLPNDRFSAERPEGSISTLTIQRTEQRDSAMYRCASSLAWNGYEQFFGPGTRLTVL.

The chain combines TRBV10-1 with TRBJ2-2; D unresolved. Per the germline V gene, CDR1 is WNHNN and CDR2 is SYGVQD (reference sequence). V shed 4 bases and J shed 4 bases, with 4 bases lying between them. The CDR3 runs to 12 residues. CDR3 bases: TGCGCCAGCAGTGGAGTCACCGGGGAGCTGTTTTTT. Protein product: CASSGVTGELFF.

This clone was seen just once. V gene TRBV27 combines with J gene TRBJ2-3, with D possibly matching TRBD2 (5 bases). CDR3 length equals 15 residues. The germline gives CDR1 MNHEY, CDR2 SMNVEV (reference sequence). Between the trimmed V and J ends, which lost 2 bases and 2 bases, there was a span of 11 bases. The CDR3: CASSLRPSYTDTQYF. The CDR3 bases are TGTGCCAGCAGTTTACGACCTAGCTACACAGATACGCAGTATTTT.

This clone turned up a few times. The genes are TRBV30 and TRBJ1-5; no clear D. The V end lost 2 bases, the J end lost 1 base, and 12 bases lay between the germline ends. CDR1 is GTSNPN and CDR2 is SVGIG in the germline V gene (reference sequence). The CDR3 is 15 residues long. The CDR3 DNA reads as TGTGCCTGGAGTTATGCGGGCTGGAGCAATCAGCCCCAGCATTTT. Its translation: CAWSYAGWSNQPQHF.

The V call is TRBV6-1, the J call TRBJ2-3, with 11 positions matching TRBD2. CDR3 length equals 14 residues. The V and J ends lost 8 bases and 4 bases, in that order; junction bases with no gene match: 5. The germline gives CDR1 MNHNS, CDR2 SASEGT. The CDR3 loop is CASSGTSGPDTQYF. The CDR3 coding sequence is TGTGCCAGCTCCGGGACTAGCGGACCAGATACGCAGTATTTT.